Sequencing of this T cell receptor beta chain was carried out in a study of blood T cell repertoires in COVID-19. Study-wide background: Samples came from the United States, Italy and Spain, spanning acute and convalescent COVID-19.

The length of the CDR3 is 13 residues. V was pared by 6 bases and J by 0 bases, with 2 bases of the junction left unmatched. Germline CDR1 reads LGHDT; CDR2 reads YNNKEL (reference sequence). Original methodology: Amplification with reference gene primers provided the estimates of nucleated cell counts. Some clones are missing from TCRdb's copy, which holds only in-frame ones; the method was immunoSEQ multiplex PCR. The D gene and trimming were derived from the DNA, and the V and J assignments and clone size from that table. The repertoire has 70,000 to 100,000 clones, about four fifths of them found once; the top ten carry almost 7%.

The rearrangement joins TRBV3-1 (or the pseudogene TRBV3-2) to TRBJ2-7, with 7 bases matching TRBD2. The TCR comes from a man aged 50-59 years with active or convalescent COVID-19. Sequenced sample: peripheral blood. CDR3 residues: CASSSSGSYEQYF. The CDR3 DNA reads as TGTGCCAGCAGTTCTAGCGGCTCCTACGAGCAGTACTTC.